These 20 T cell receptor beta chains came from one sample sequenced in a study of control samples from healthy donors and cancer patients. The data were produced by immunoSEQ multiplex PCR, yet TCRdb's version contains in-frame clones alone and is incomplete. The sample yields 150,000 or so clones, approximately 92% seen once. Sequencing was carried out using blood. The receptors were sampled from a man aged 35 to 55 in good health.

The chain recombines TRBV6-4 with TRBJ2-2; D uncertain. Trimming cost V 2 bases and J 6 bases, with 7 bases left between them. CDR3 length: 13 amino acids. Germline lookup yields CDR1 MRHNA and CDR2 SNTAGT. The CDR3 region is CASSDNTPGELFF. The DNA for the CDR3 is TGTGCCAGCAGTGACAACACGCCCGGGGAGCTGTTTTTT.

DNA for the CDR3: TGCAGCGTAGGACAGGGGGAACCCTATGGCTACACCTTC. It encodes CSVGQGEPYGYTF. V usage is TRBV29-1 and J usage is TRBJ1-2; the match to TRBD1 covers 10 bases. Germline lookup yields CDR1 SQVTM and CDR2 ANQGSEA. V lost 6 bases to trimming and J lost 4 bases; unmatched junction nucleotides: 5. The CDR3 consists of 13 residues.

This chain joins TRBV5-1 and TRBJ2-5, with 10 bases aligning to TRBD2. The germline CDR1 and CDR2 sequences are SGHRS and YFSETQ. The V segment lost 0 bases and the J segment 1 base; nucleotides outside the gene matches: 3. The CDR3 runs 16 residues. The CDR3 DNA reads TGCGCCAGCAGCTTGGAGCGGGGGGGCTCCCAAGAGACCCAGTACTTC. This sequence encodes CASSLERGGSQETQYF.

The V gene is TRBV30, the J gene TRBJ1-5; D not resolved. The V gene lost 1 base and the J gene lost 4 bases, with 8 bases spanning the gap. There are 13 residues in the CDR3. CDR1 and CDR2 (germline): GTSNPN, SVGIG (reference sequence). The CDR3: CAWSAAVNQPQHF. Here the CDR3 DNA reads TGTGCCTGGAGTGCGGCAGTAAATCAGCCCCAGCATTTT.

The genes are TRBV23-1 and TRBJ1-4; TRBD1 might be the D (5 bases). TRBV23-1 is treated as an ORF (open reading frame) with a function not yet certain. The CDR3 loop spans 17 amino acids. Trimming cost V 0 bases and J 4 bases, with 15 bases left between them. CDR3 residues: CASSQSTLGVGNEKLFF. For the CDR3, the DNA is TGCGCCAGCAGTCAATCGACCTTGGGGGTCGGTAATGAAAAACTGTTTTTT.

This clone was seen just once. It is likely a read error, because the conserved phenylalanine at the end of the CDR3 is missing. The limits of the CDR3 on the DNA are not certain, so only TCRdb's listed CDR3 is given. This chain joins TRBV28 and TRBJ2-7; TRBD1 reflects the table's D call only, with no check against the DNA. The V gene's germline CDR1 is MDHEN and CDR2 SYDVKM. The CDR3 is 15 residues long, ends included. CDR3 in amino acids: CASIPLGGTRDSPYY.

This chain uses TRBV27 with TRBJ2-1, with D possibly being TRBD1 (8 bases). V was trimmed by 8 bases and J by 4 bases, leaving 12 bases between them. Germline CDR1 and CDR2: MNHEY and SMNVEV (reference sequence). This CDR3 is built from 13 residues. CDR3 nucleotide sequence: TGTGCCAGCCAGCGGGACAGGTACAATGAGCAGTTCTTC. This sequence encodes CASQRDRYNEQFF.

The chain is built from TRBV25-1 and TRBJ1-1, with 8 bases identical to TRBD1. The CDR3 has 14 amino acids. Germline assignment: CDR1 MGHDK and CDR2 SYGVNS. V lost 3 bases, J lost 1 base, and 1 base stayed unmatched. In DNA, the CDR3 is TGTGCCAGCAGTGATCAGGGGGCGAACACTGAAGCTTTCTTT. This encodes CASSDQGANTEAFF.

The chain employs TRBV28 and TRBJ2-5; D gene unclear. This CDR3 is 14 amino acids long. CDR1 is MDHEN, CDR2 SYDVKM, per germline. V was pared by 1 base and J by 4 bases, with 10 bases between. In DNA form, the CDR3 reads TGTGCCAGCAGTTTATTGGGCAGATTAGAGACCCAGTACTTC. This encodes CASSLLGRLETQYF.

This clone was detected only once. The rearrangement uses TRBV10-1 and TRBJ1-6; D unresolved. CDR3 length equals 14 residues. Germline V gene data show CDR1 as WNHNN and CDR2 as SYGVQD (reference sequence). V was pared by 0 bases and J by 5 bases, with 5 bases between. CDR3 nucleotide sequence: TGCGCCAGCAGTGAGTCCGGCCATAATTCACCCCTCCACTTT. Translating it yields CASSESGHNSPLHF.

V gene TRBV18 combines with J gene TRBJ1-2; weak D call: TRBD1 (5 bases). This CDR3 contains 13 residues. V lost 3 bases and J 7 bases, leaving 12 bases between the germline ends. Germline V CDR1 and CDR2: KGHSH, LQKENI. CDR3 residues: CASSPLGGVGYTF. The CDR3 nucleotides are TGTGCCAGCTCACCCCTCGGGGGTGTTGGCTACACCTTC.

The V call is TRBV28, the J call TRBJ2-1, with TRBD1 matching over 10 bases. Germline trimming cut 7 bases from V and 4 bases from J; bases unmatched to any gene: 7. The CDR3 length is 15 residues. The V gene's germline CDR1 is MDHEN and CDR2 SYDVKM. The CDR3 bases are TGTGCCAGCACCGGGGACAGGGGCAAATACAATGAGCAGTTCTTC. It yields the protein CASTGDRGKYNEQFF.

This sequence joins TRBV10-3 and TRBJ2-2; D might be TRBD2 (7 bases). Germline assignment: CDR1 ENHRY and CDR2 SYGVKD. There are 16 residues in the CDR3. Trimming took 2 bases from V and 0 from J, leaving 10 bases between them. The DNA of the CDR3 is TGTGCCATCAGTGAGAGGGGGGGGACGAACACCGGGGAGCTGTTTTTT. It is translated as CAISERGGTNTGELFF.

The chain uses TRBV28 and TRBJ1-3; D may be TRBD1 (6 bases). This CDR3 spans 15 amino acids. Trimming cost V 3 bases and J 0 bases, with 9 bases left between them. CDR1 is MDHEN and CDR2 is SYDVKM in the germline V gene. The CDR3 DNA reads TGTGCCAGCAGTTTCCGAGGGGGCTCTGGAAACACCATATATTTT. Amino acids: CASSFRGGSGNTIYF.

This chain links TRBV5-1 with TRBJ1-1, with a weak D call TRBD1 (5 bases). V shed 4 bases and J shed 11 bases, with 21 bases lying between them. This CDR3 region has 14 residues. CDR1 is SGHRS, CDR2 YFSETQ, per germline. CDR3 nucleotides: TGCGCCAGCAGCGGAACGTGGGAGGGACCGCGGGCTTTCTTT. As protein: CASSGTWEGPRAFF.

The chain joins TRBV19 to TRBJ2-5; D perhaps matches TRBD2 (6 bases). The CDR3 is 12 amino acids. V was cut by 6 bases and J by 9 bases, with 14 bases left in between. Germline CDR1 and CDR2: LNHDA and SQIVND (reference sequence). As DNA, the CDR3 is TGTGCCAGTAGCCGGTACCCGGGGGCCCAGTACTTC. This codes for CASSRYPGAQYF.

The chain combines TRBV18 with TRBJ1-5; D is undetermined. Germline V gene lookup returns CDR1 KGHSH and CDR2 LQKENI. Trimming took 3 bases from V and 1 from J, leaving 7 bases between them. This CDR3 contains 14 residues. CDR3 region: CASSPDKSNQPQHF. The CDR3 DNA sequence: TGTGCCAGCTCACCCGACAAGAGCAATCAGCCCCAGCATTTT.

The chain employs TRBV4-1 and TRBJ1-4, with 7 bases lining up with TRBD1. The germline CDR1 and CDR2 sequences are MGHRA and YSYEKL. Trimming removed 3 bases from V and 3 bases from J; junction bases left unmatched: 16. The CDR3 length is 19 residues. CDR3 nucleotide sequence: TGCGCCAGCAGCCATAACCCAGGGACAGCCCTAATAGCTAATGAAAAACTGTTTTTT. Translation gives CASSHNPGTALIANEKLFF.

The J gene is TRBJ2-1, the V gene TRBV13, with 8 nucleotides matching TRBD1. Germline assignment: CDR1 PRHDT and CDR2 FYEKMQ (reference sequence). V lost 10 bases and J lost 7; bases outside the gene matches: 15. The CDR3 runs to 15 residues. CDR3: CATGEWAGGFNEQFF. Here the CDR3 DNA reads TGTGCCACCGGCGAATGGGCAGGGGGCTTTAATGAGCAGTTCTTC.

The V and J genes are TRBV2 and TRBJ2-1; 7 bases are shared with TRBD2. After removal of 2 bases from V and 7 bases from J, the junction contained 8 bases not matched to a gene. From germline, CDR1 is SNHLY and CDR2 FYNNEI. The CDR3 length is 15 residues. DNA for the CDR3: TGTGCCAGCAGTGAATTATCCGCGGGGGTAAATGAGCAGTTCTTC. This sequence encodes CASSELSAGVNEQFF.